The 20 T cell receptor beta chains given below trace back to one sample, sequenced in a study of blood T cell repertoires in COVID-19. Sequencing used immunoSEQ multiplex PCR; TCRdb keeps in-frame clones, though not all of them. The sample lists over 200,000 clones, about nine tenths seen once, with 0.72% in the top ten. Sample: peripheral blood. These receptors came from a man aged 35-49 years with acute or convalescent COVID-19.

The chain combines TRBV9 with TRBJ2-7, with 7 bases identical to TRBD1. This CDR3 is built from 13 residues. Trimming cost V 8 bases and J 5 bases; bases outside gene matches: 10. Germline CDR1 and CDR2: SGDLS and YYNGEE. The CDR3 nucleotides are TGTGCCAGTTCCGACAGGGTAGGGCACGAGCAGTACTTC. It yields the protein CASSDRVGHEQYF.

This chain connects TRBV7-9 to TRBJ2-5; TRBD1 aligns across 7 bases. With V trimmed by 5 bases and J by 5 bases, 8 bases remained unmatched. The CDR3 has 14 residues. From germline, CDR1 is SEHNR and CDR2 FQNEAQ (reference sequence). This CDR3 is CASSPRDSYETQYF. The DNA for the CDR3 is TGTGCCAGCAGCCCTCGGGACAGTTACGAGACCCAGTACTTC. The variable domain in full, with the rest retrieved from reference TRBV7-9 and TRBJ2-5, is DTGVSQNPRHKITKRGQNVTFRCDPISEHNRLYWYRQTLGQGPEFLTYFQNEAQLEKSRLLSDRFSAERPKGSFSTLEIQRTEQGDSAMYLCASSPRDSYETQYFGPGTRLLVL.

This clone turned up a few times. The chain has TRBV11-2 and TRBJ1-1, with TRBD1 as a possible D gene (5 bases). The CDR3 extends over 15 amino acids. V lost 5 bases, J lost 6 bases, and 19 bases lay in between. Germline V gene sequence: CDR1 SGHAT, CDR2 FQNNGV. Written as DNA, the CDR3 is TGTGCCAGCAGCCAAGTAACCTATGACAGACCTGAAGCTTTCTTT. It specifies CASSQVTYDRPEAFF.

The rearrangement links TRBV6-1 to TRBJ2-7, with TRBD1 matching 8 bases. The CDR3 consists of 18 residues. Trimming at V came to 1 base and at J to 2 bases, leaving 13 bases not matched to a gene. Germline assignment: CDR1 MNHNS and CDR2 SASEGT. The CDR3 DNA follows: TGTGCCAGCAGTGAAGGGGGAGGTGACAGGGGTCAAACCTACGAGCAGTACTTC. Protein product: CASSEGGGDRGQTYEQYF.

V is TRBV6-6 and J is TRBJ2-7; 8 bases fit TRBD2. Germline CDR1 reads MNHNY; CDR2 reads SVGAGI (reference sequence). The CDR3 has 14 residues. V dropped 5 bases and J dropped 3; count of bases not matched to a gene: 6. CDR3 in amino acids: CASSKAGDNYEQYF. The DNA of the CDR3 is TGTGCCAGCAGTAAAGCGGGAGACAACTACGAGCAGTACTTC.

This chain links TRBV19 with TRBJ2-5; 7 positions agree with TRBD2. V trimming: 7 bases; J trimming: 5 bases; junction bases outside the gene matches: 13. Germline CDR1 LNHDA, CDR2 SQIVND (reference sequence). The CDR3 consists of 15 residues. CDR3 DNA: TGTGCCAGTACCCTCGGGGAGGGAGGAGTTGAGACCCAGTACTTC. Translation gives CASTLGEGGVETQYF.

This rearrangement joins TRBV27 to TRBJ2-1, with D tentatively TRBD2 (5 bases). The CDR3 contains 16 residues. With 4 bases removed from V and 1 base from J, the gap between germline ends came to 14 bases. Germline V gene data show CDR1 as MNHEY and CDR2 as SMNVEV (reference sequence). The CDR3 spells CASSSQPGNSYNEQFF. CDR3 sequence (DNA): TGTGCCAGCAGTTCTCAACCGGGAAATTCCTACAATGAGCAGTTCTTC.

Many counts were recorded for this clone. CDR3 residues: CASSLEAGPYEQYF. The CDR3 region has the DNA TGCGCCAGCAGCTTGGAGGCAGGGCCCTACGAGCAGTACTTC. The chain is built from TRBV5-1 and TRBJ2-7; weak D call: TRBD1 (5 bases). V lost 0 bases and J 2 bases, leaving 9 bases between the germline ends. Germline CDR1 and CDR2: SGHRS and YFSETQ. The CDR3 is 14 residues long.

The chain recombines TRBV19 with TRBJ2-1; 10 bases are a match to TRBD2. This CDR3 has 15 amino acids. Trimming removed 3 bases from V and 7 bases from J; junction bases left unmatched: 6. Per germline, CDR1 LNHDA and CDR2 SQIVND (reference sequence). The CDR3 here is CASSMNLAGENEQFF. The CDR3 coding sequence is TGTGCCAGTAGTATGAATCTAGCGGGAGAAAATGAGCAGTTCTTC.

The chain recombines TRBV18 with TRBJ1-5; a weak D match, TRBD1 (6 bases). CDR1 is KGHSH and CDR2 is LQKENI in the germline V gene. The CDR3 is 15 amino acids. The ends were cut back, 5 bases at V and 7 bases at J, with 18 bases in the middle. CDR3 coding DNA: TGTGCCAGCTCAGCTACAGGGCAGGGAAGGCAGCCCCAGCATTTT. Translated: CASSATGQGRQPQHF.

This clone was counted a few times. V and J are TRBV6-5 and TRBJ2-7; perhaps TRBD1 as D (5 bases). Germline CDR1 MNHEY, CDR2 SVGAGI. Trimming left V 0 bases short and J 5 bases short, with 8 bases between. This CDR3 contains 13 residues. Written as DNA, the CDR3 is TGTGCCAGCAGTTACTCGCAGGGCAACGAGCAGTACTTC. Protein product: CASSYSQGNEQYF.

The chain couples TRBV27 to TRBJ2-1; 8 bases align to TRBD2. The CDR3 has 16 residues. With V trimmed by 0 bases and J by 13 bases, 14 bases remained unmatched. CDR1 and CDR2 from the germline V gene are MNHEY and SMNVEV (reference sequence). The CDR3 sequence is CASSLSPSTLAGTQFF. DNA of the CDR3: TGTGCCAGCAGTTTATCCCCCTCCACTTTAGCGGGGACACAGTTCTTC.

The chain combines TRBV6-8 with TRBJ2-7, with TRBD2 matching 10 bases. CDR3 length: 19 residues. Trimming at V came to 5 bases and at J to 3 bases, leaving 19 bases not matched to a gene. Looked up from germline, CDR1 is MNHGY and CDR2 is SAAAGT. This CDR3 is CASSPPGSGKLAGIYEQYF. CDR3 coding DNA: TGTGCCAGCAGTCCACCCGGCTCCGGAAAACTAGCGGGAATCTACGAGCAGTACTTC.

Regarding this clone: The sample holds other DNA sequences that translate to the same CDR3. The chain employs TRBV12-3 or TRBV12-4 and TRBJ2-7; D perhaps matches TRBD1 (6 bases). The CDR3 has 13 amino acids. Trimming pared 5 bases from V and 1 base from J, leaving 9 bases between. CDR3 sequence: CASSLQGSYEQYF. The DNA of the CDR3 is TGTGCCAGCAGTCTCCAGGGGTCCTACGAGCAGTACTTC.

V is TRBV29-1 and J is TRBJ1-2, with D unclear. Germline CDR1 is SQVTM and CDR2 is ANQGSEA. The CDR3 extends over 11 amino acids. Between the trimmed V and J ends, which lost 5 bases and 8 bases, there was a span of 12 bases. DNA for the CDR3: TGCAGCGTTTATGGGGAGGAGGGCTACACCTTC. It codes for CSVYGEEGYTF.

The V gene is TRBV18, the J gene TRBJ1-2; a possible D gene is TRBD1 (6 bases). The CDR3 length is 15 residues. CDR1 and CDR2 from the germline V gene are KGHSH and LQKENI. Trimming took 3 bases from V and 0 from J, leaving 11 bases between them. CDR3 protein: CASSPGAGANYGYTF. The DNA for the CDR3 is TGTGCCAGCTCACCGGGGGCCGGAGCTAACTATGGCTACACCTTC.

The chain uses TRBV7-9 and TRBJ2-1, with 7 bases fitting TRBD1. The CDR3 has 13 amino acids. Germline V lookup: CDR1 SEHNR, CDR2 FQNEAQ (reference sequence). Germline trimming cut 5 bases from V and 3 bases from J; bases unmatched to any gene: 1. The CDR3 sequence: CASSDRDYNEQFF. The CDR3 coding sequence is TGTGCCAGCAGCGACAGGGACTACAATGAGCAGTTCTTC.

This chain links TRBV5-1 with TRBJ1-2; 7 bases align to TRBD1. V was pared by 4 bases and J by 0 bases, with 6 bases of the junction left unmatched. The CDR3 runs to 15 residues. In germline, CDR1 is SGHRS, CDR2 YFSETQ. The CDR3: CASSPRRGTNYGYTF. As DNA, the CDR3 is TGCGCCAGCAGCCCGCGCAGGGGGACTAACTATGGCTACACCTTC.

The gene calls are TRBV6-4 and TRBJ1-2; tentative D call: TRBD1 (5 bases). Germline V gene data show CDR1 as MRHNA and CDR2 as SNTAGT. CDR3 length: 16 residues. Between the trimmed V and J ends, which lost 8 bases and 3 bases, there was a span of 22 bases. The CDR3 here is CASRPGPWTGDYGYTF. CDR3 coding DNA: TGTGCCAGCCGGCCCGGGCCCTGGACGGGGGACTATGGCTACACCTTC.

The chain joins TRBV2 to TRBJ2-3; D is possibly TRBD2 (5 bases). The germline V gene has CDR1 SNHLY and CDR2 FYNNEI. The CDR3 runs to 15 residues. Trimming stripped 2 bases from V and 0 bases from J, with 9 bases between. The CDR3 coding sequence is TGTGCCAGCAGTGAAAGGCCGGGAAGCACAGATACGCAGTATTTT. It yields the protein CASSERPGSTDTQYF. Complete variable domain (other parts from reference TRBV2 and TRBJ2-3): EPEVTQTPSHQVTQMGQEVILRCVPISNHLYFYWYRQILGQKVEFLVSFYNNEISEKSEIFDDQFSVERPDGSNFTLKIRSTKLEDSAMYFCASSERPGSTDTQYFGPGTRLTVL.